This T cell receptor beta chain derives from a study of T cell changes during pregnancy in multiple sclerosis. There are 15 residues in the CDR3. CDR1 MNHEY and CDR2 SVGAGI come from the germline V gene. J gave up 2 bases and V 6 bases, and 6 bases lay outside the gene matches. Sequencing was performed with immunoSEQ multiplex PCR; in TCRdb, only in-frame clones are kept and a portion is missing. Of 55,000 to 70,000 clones listed, around 93% are singletons. The source material was CD4+ T cells from peripheral blood mononuclear cells, sampled before pregnancy. J is TRBJ2-1 and V is TRBV6-5, with TRBD2 matching over 8 bases. This sequence originates from a female donor with multiple sclerosis, enrolled in a pregnancy study. Here the CDR3 DNA reads TGTGCCAGCAGCTCTAGCGGGCAGGCCTACAATGAGCAGTTCTTC. Translated, it gives CASSSSGQAYNEQFF.